This passage covers 2 T cell receptor beta chains from one sample sequenced in a study of CD8 T cells in Susac syndrome. The authors reverse transcribed 0.5 to 1 ug RNA with random hexamers. TCRdb fed the immunoSEQ multiplex PCR reads into MiXCR, producing one record per CDR3 protein. In the table there are around 130,000 distinct CDR3 sequences, 85% to 95% of which are singletons. The sequenced sample was CD4+ T cells from PBMCs. The source is a human donor with multiple sclerosis.

V usage is TRBV12-3 or TRBV12-4 and J usage is TRBJ1-2; D might be TRBD1 (6 bases). The CDR3 extends over 12 amino acids. V shed 8 bases and J shed 8 bases, with 15 bases lying between them. The CDR3 nucleotides read TGTGCCAGCGTTCTGACAAGGGGGGGCTACACCTTC. Amino acids: CASVLTRGGYTF.

The CDR3 sequence: CASRTTSGRATIEQFF. The CDR3 coding sequence is TGTGCCAGCAGAACCACTAGCGGGAGGGCCACGATTGAGCAGTTCTTC. The chain carries TRBV6-1 and TRBJ2-1; TRBD2 aligns across 13 bases. The CDR3 covers 16 residues. From germline, CDR1 is MNHNS and CDR2 SASEGT. Losses at the gene ends were 6 bases for V and 9 bases for J; bases not matched to a gene: 11.